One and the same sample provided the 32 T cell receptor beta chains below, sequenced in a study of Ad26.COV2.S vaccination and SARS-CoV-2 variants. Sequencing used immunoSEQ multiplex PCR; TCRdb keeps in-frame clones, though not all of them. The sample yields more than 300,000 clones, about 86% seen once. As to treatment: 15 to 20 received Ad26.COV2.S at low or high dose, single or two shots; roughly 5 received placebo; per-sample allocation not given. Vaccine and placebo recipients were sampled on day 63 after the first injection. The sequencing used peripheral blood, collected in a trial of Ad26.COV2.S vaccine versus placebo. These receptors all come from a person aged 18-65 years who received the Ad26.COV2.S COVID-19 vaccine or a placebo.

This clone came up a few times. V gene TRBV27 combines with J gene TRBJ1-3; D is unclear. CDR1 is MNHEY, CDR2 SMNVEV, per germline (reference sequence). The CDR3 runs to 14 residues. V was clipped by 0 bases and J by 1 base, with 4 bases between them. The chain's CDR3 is CASSLSISGNTIYF. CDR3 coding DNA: TGTGCCAGCAGTTTATCGATTTCTGGAAACACCATATATTTT.

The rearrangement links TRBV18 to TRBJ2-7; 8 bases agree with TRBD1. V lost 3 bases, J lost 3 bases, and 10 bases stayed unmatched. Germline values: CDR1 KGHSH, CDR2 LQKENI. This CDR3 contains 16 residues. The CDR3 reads CASSPGADRVSYEQYF. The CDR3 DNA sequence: TGTGCCAGCTCACCGGGTGCGGACAGGGTCAGCTACGAGCAGTACTTC.

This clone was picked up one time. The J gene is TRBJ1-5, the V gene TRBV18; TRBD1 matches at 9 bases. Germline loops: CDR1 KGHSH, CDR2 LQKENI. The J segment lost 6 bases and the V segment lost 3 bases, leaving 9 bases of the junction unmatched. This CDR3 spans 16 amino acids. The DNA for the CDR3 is TGTGCCAGCTCACCTCAAACAGGGGGCGGAGGTCAGCCCCAGCATTTT. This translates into CASSPQTGGGGQPQHF.

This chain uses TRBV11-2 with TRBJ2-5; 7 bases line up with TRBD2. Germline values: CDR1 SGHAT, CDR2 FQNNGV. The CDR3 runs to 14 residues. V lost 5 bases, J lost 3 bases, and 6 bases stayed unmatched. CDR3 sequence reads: CASSPGGTKETQYF. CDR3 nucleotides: TGTGCCAGCAGCCCTGGGGGGACTAAAGAGACCCAGTACTTC.

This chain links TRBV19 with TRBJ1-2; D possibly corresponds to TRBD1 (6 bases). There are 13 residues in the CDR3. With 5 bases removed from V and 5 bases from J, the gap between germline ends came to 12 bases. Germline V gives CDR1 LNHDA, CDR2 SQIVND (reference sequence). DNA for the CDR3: TGTGCCAGTAGTCCAGACAGGAAATATGGCTACACCTTC. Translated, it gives CASSPDRKYGYTF.

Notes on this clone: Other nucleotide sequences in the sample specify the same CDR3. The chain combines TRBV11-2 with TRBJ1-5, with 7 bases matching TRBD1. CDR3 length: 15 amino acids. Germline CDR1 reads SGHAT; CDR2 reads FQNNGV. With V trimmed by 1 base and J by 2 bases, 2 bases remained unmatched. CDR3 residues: CASSLGQGGNQPQHF. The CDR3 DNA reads TGTGCCAGCAGCTTAGGACAGGGAGGCAATCAGCCCCAGCATTTT.

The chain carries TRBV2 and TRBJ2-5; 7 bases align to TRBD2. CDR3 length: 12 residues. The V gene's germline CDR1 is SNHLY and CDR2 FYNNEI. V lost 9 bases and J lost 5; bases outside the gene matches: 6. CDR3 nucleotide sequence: TGTGCCAGTGGGAGGGCTTTGGAGACCCAGTACTTC. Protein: CASGRALETQYF.

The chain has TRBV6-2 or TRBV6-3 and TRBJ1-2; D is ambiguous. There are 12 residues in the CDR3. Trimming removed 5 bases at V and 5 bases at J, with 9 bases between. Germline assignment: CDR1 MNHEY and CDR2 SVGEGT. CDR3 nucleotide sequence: TGTGCCAGCAGTCGGCCCGCTTATGGCTACACCTTC. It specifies CASSRPAYGYTF.

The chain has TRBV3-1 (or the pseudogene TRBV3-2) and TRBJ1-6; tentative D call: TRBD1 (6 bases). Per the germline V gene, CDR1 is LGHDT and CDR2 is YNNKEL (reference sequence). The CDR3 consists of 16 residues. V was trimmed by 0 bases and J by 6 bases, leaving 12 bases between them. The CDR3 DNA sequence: TGTGCCAGCAGCCAAGATGGGGCAGGGGCTAATTCACCCCTCCACTTT. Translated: CASSQDGAGANSPLHF.

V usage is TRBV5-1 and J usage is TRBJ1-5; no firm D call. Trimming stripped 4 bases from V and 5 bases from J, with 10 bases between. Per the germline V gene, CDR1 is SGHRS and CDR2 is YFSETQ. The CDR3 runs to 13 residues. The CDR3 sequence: CASSEDGYQPQHF. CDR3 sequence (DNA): TGCGCCAGCAGCGAGGACGGATATCAGCCCCAGCATTTT.

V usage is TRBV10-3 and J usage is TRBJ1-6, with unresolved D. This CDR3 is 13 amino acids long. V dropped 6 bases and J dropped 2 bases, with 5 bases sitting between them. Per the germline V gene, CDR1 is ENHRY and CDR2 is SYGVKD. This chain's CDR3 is CAISTTYNSPLHF. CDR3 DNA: TGTGCCATCAGCACAACCTATAATTCACCCCTCCACTTT.

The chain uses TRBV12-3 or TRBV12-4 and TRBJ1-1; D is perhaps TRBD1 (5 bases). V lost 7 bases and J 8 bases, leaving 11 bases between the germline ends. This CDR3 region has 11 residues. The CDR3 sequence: CASTKGREAFF. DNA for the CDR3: TGTGCCAGCACTAAGGGGAGGGAAGCTTTCTTT.

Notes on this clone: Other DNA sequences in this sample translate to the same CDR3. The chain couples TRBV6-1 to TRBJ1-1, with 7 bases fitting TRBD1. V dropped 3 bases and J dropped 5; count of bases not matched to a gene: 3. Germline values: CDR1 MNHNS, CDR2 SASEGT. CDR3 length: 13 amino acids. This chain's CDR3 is CASSDRGYTEAFF. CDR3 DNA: TGTGCCAGCAGTGACAGGGGGTATACTGAAGCTTTCTTT.

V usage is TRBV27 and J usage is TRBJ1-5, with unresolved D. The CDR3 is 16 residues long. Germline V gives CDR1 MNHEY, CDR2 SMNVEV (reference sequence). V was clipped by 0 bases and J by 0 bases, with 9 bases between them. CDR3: CASSLSMASSNQPQHF. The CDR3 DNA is TGTGCCAGCAGTTTATCGATGGCCAGTAGCAATCAGCCCCAGCATTTT.

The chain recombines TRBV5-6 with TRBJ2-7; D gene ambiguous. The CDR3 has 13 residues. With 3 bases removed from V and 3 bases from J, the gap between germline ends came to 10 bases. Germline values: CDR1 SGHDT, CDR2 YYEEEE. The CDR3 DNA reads TGTGCCAGCAGCTCCCGGGCCGACTACGAGCAGTACTTC. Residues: CASSSRADYEQYF.

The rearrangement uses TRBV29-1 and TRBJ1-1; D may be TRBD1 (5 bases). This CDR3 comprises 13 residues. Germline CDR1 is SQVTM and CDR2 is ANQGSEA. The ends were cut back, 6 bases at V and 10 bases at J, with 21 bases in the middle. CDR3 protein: CSVARGHPGRAFF. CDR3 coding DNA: TGCAGCGTCGCTAGAGGACACCCTGGGAGAGCTTTCTTT.

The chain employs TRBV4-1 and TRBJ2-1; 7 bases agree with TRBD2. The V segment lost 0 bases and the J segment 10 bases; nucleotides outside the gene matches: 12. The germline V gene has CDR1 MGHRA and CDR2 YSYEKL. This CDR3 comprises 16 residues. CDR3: CASSQERKGLGWEQFF. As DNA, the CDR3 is TGCGCCAGCAGCCAAGAAAGGAAAGGACTAGGGTGGGAGCAGTTCTTC.

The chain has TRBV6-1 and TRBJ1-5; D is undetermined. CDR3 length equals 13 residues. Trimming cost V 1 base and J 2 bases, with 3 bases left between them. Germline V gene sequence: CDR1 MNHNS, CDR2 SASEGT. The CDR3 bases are TGTGCCAGCAGTGAAGTGGGCAATCAGCCCCAGCATTTT. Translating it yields CASSEVGNQPQHF.

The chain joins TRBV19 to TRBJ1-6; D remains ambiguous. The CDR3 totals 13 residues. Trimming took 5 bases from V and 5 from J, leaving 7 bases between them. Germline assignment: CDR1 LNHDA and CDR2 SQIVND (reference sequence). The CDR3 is CASSEQDNSPLHF. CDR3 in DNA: TGTGCCAGTAGTGAACAAGATAATTCACCCCTCCACTTT.

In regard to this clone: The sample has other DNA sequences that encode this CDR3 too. The CDR3: CASSPRTSTDTQYF. In nucleotides, the CDR3 is TGTGCCAGCAGCCCCCGGACATCCACAGATACGCAGTATTTT. This chain connects TRBV9 to TRBJ2-3; TRBD1 is a possible D gene (5 bases). The V end lost 4 bases, the J end lost 2 bases, and 11 bases lay between the germline ends. Germline V lookup: CDR1 SGDLS, CDR2 YYNGEE. This CDR3 has 14 amino acids.

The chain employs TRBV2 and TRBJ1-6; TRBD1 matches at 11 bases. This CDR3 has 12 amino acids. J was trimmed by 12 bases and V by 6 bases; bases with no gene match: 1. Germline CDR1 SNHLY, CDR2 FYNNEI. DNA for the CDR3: TGTGCCAGCAGGGGACAGGGGGAACCCCTCCACTTT. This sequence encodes CASRGQGEPLHF.

CDR3 region: CASSQDRMGDRYNEQFF. CDR3 nucleotides: TGCGCCAGCAGCCAAGATAGGATGGGGGACAGGTACAATGAGCAGTTCTTC. The chain carries TRBV4-3 and TRBJ2-1; TRBD1 agrees at 8 bases. CDR3 length: 17 residues. Looked up from germline, CDR1 is LGHNA and CDR2 is YSLEER. V lost 0 bases and J lost 4; bases outside the gene matches: 8.

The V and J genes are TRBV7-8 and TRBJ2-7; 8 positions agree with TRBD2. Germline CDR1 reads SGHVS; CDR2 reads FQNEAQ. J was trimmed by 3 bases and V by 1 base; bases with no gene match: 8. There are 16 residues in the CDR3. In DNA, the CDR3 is TGTGCCAGCAGCTTAGAAGTGGGTCTAGCGGGCTACGAGCAGTACTTC. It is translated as CASSLEVGLAGYEQYF.

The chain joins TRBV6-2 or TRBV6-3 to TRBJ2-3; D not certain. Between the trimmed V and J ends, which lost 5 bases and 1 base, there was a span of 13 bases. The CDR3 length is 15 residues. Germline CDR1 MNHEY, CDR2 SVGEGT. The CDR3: CASSVRGHGTDTQYF. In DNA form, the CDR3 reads TGTGCCAGCAGTGTACGTGGCCACGGCACAGATACGCAGTATTTT.

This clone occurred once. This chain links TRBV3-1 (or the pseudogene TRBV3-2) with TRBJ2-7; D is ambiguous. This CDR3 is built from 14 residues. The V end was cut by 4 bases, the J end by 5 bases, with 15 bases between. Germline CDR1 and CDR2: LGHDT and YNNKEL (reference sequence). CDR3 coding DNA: TGTGCCAGCAGCCCCCCGCGGTGGGAACACGAGCAGTACTTC. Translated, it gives CASSPPRWEHEQYF.

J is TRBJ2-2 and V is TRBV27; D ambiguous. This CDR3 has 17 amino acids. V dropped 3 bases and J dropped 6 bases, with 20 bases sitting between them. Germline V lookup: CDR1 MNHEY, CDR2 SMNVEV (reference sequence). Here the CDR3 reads CASSLEGGVSIAGELFF. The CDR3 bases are TGTGCCAGCAGTTTGGAAGGCGGAGTCTCTATCGCCGGGGAGCTGTTTTTT.

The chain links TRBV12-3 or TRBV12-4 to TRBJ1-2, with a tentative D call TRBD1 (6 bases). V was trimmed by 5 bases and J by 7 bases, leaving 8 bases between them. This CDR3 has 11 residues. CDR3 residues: CASSPGAGYTF. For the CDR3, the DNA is TGTGCCAGCAGTCCAGGGGCTGGCTACACCTTC.

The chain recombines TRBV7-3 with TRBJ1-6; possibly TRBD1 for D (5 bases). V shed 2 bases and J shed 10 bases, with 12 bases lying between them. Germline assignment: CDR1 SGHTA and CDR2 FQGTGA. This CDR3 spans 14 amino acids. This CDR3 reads CASSLWGHGSPLHF. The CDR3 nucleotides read TGTGCCAGCAGCTTATGGGGCCATGGATCACCCCTCCACTTT.

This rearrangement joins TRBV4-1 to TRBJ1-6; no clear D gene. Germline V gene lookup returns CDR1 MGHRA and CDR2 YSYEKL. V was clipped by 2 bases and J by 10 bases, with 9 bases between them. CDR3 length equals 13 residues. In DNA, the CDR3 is TGCGCCAGCAGCCAAACTATTGAATCACCCCTCCACTTT. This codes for CASSQTIESPLHF.

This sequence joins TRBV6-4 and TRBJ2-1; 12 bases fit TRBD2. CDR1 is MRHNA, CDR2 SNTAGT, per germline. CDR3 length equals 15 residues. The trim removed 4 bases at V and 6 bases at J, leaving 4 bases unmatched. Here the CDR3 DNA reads TGTGCCAGCAGTGGATCTAGCGGGAGGGCCAATGAGCAGTTCTTC. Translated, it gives CASSGSSGRANEQFF.

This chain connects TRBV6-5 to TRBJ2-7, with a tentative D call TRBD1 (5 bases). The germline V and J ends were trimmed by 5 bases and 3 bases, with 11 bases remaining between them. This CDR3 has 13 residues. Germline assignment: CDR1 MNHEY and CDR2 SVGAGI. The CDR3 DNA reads TGTGCCAGCAGTCCGTACCAGGGCTACGAGCAGTACTTC. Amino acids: CASSPYQGYEQYF.

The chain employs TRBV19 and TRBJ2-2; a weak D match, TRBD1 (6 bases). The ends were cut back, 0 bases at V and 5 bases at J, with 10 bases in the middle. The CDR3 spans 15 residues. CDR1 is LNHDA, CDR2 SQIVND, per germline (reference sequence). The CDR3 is CASSIEAGVTGELFF. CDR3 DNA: TGTGCCAGTAGTATAGAGGCAGGGGTAACCGGGGAGCTGTTTTTT.